This T cell receptor (beta chain) derives from a study of shared clonotypes between healthy human individuals. Per germline, CDR1 MRHNA and CDR2 SNTAGT. The length of the CDR3 is 15 residues. Trimming cost V 6 bases and J 0 bases; bases outside gene matches: 3. Each cell subset's genomic DNA was divided evenly among several immunoSEQ plates. Only in-frame clones appear in the TCRdb table, and some are missing; sequencing was by immunoSEQ multiplex PCR. The table lists 90,000 to 120,000 clones, around 68% of them singletons, with approximately 23% in the top ten. About this clone: Its antigen is unidentified.

Findings and limits, study-wide: As a rule, naive subsets had a larger estimated richness than memory subsets. Measured sharing among donors was expected to vary with sequencing depth.

The sample was memory CD8+ T cells sorted from blood. Subset of the sample: CD45RO+ cells pooled with CCR7-negative TemRA cells. This TCR came from a young woman in good health. This chain uses TRBV6-4 with TRBJ2-1; 9 bases align to TRBD1. The CDR3 loop reads CASSAGQGSYNEQFF. The CDR3 DNA sequence: TGTGCCAGCAGCGCGGGACAGGGCTCCTACAATGAGCAGTTCTTC.